Detailed here is one T cell receptor (beta chain). Authors' processing steps: Amplification of reference gene primers provided the estimated nucleated cell counts. Only in-frame clones appear in the TCRdb table, and some are missing; sequencing was by immunoSEQ multiplex PCR. That table is the source of V, J and clone size, and D and trimming were worked out from the DNA. The data show more than 150,000 clones, with about 87% seen just once and roughly 2.5% held by the top ten. The data derive from a study of blood T cell repertoires in COVID-19. The TCR was taken from a man aged 40-50 years with active or convalescent COVID-19. Material for sequencing was peripheral blood.

The CDR3 bases are TGTGCCAGCAGCGAGCGGGGGGAACAAGAGACCCAGTACTTC. Residues: CASSERGEQETQYF. V and J are TRBV6-2 or TRBV6-3 and TRBJ2-5; 9 nucleotides align to TRBD2. CDR3 size: 14 residues. V dropped 6 bases and J dropped 2; count of bases not matched to a gene: 4. Germline V gene lookup returns CDR1 MNHEY and CDR2 SVGEGT.